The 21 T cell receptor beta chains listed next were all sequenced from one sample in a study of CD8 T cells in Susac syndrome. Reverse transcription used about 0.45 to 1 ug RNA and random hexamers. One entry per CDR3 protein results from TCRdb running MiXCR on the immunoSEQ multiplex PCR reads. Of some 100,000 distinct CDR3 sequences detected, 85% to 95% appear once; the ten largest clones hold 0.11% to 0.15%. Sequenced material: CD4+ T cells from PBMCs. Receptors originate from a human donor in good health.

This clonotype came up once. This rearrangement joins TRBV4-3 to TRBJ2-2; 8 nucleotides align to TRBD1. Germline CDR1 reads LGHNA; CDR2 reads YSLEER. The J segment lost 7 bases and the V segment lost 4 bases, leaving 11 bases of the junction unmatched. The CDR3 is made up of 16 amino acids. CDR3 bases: TGCGCCAGCAGCCCTGACAGGGGAAGGGGTGGCGGGGAGCTGTTTTTT. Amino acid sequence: CASSPDRGRGGGELFF.

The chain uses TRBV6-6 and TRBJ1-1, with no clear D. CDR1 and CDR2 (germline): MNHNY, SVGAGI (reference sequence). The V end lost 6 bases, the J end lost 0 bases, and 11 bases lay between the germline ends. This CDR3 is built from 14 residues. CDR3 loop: CASRAQRMNTEAFF. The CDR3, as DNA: TGTGCCAGCAGGGCACAGCGCATGAACACTGAAGCTTTCTTT.

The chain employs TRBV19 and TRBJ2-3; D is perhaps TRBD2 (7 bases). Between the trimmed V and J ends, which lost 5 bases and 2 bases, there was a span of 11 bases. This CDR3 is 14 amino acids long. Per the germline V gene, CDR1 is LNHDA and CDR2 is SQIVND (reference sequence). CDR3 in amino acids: CASSEGGFTDTQYF. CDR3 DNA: TGTGCCAGTAGTGAGGGGGGGTTCACAGATACGCAGTATTTT.

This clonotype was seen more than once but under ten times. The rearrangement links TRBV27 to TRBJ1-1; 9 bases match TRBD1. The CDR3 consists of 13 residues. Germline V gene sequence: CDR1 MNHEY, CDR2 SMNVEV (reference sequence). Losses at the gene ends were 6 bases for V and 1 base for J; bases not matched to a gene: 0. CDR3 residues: CASRGQGNTEAFF. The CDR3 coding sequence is TGTGCCAGCAGGGGACAGGGGAACACTGAAGCTTTCTTT.

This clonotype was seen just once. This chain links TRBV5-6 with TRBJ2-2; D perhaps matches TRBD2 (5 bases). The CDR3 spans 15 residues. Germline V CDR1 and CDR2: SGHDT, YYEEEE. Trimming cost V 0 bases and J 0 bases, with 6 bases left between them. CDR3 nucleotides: TGTGCCAGCAGCTTGGGTAGCGCGAACACCGGGGAGCTGTTTTTT. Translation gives CASSLGSANTGELFF.

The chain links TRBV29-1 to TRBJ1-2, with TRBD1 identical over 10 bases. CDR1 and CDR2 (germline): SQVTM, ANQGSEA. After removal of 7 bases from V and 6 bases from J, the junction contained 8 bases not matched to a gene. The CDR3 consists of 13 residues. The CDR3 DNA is TGCAGCGCCACCCCCGGGACAGGGGATGGCTACACCTTC. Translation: CSATPGTGDGYTF. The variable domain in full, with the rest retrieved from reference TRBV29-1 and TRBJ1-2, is SAVISQKPSRDICQRGTSLTIQCQVDSQVTMMFWYRQQPGQSLTLIATANQGSEATYESGFVIDKFPISRPNLTFSTLTVSNMSPEDSSIYLCSATPGTGDGYTFGSGTRLTVV.

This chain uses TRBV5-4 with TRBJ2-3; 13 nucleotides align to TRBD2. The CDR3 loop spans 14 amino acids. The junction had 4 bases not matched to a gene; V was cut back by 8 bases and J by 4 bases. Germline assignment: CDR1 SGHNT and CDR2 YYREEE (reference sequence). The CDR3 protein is CASPGLAGSDTQYF. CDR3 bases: TGTGCCAGTCCGGGACTAGCGGGGTCAGATACGCAGTATTTT.

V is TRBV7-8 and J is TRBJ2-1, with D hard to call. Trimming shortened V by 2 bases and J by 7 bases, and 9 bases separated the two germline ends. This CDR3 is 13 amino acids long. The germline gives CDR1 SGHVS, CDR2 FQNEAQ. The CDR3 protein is CASSLNQKNEQFF. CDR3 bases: TGTGCCAGCAGCTTAAACCAGAAGAATGAGCAGTTCTTC.

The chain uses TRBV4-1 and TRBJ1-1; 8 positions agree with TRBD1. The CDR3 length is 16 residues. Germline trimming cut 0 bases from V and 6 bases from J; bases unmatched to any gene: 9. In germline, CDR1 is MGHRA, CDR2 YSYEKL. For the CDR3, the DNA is TGCGCCAGCAGCCAAGATAGGACAGGGCGGGCCGCTGAAGCTTTCTTT. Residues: CASSQDRTGRAAEAFF.

CDR3 DNA sequence: TGTGCCAGCAGGCCAGAGACGACAGGGGAGTACCGTAATGAGCAGTTCTTC. Protein sequence: CASRPETTGEYRNEQFF. The chain is built from TRBV13 and TRBJ2-1, with 8 bases identical to TRBD1. The trim removed 6 bases at V and 7 bases at J, leaving 17 bases unmatched. Germline V gene data show CDR1 as PRHDT and CDR2 as FYEKMQ (reference sequence). CDR3 length: 17 amino acids. Full variable domain (missing parts from reference TRBV13 and TRBJ2-1): AAGVIQSPRHLIKEKRETATLKCYPIPRHDTVYWYQQGPGQDPQFLISFYEKMQSDKGSIPDRFSAQQFSDYHSELNMSSLELGDSALYFCASRPETTGEYRNEQFFGPGTRLTVL.

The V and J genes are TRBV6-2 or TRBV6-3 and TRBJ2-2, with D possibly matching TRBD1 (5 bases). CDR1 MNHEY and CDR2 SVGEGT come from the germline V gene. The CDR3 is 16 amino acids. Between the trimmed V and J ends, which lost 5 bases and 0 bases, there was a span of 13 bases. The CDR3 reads CASSTDSLANTGELFF. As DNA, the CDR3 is TGTGCCAGCAGTACCGACAGTCTCGCGAACACCGGGGAGCTGTTTTTT.

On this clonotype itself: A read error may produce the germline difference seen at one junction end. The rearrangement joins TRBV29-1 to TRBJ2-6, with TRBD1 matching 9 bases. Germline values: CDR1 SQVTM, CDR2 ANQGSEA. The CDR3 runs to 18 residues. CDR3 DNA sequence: TGCAGCGTTGAGGGGACAGGGAGCCGGGGATCTGGGTCCAACGTCCTGACTTTC. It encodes CSVEGTGSRGSGSNVLTF. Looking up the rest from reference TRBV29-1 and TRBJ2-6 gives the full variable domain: SAVISQKPSRDICQRGTSLTIQCQVDSQVTMMFWYRQQPGQSLTLIATANQGSEATYESGFVIDKFPISRPNLTFSTLTVSNMSPEDSSIYLCSVEGTGSRGSGSNVLTFGAGSRLTVL.

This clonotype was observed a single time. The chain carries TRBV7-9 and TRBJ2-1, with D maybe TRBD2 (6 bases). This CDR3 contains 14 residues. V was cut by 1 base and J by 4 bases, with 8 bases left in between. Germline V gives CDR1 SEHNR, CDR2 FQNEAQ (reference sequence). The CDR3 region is CASSLVRGYNEQFF. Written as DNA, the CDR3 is TGTGCCAGCAGCTTAGTCCGGGGGTACAATGAGCAGTTCTTC. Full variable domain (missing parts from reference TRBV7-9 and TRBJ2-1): DTGVSQNPRHKITKRGQNVTFRCDPISEHNRLYWYRQTLGQGPEFLTYFQNEAQLEKSRLLSDRFSAERPKGSFSTLEIQRTEQGDSAMYLCASSLVRGYNEQFFGPGTRLTVL.

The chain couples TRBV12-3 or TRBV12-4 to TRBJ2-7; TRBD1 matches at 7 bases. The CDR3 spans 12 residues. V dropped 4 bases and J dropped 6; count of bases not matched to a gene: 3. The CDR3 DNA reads TGTGCCAGCAGTTCGACAGGGCCCGAGCAGTACTTC. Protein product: CASSSTGPEQYF.

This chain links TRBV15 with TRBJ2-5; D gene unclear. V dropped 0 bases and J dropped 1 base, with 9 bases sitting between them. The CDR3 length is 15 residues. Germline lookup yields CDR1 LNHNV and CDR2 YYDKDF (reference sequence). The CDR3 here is CATSRDRIFQETQYF. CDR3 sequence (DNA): TGTGCCACCAGCAGAGATAGAATCTTCCAAGAGACCCAGTACTTC.

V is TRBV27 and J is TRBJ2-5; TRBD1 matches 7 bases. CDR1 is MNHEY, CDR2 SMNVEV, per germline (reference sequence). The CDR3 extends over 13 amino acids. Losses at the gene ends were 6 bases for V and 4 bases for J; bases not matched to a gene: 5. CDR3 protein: CASRLTGRETQYF. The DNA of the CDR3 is TGTGCCAGCAGGTTGACAGGGAGAGAGACCCAGTACTTC.

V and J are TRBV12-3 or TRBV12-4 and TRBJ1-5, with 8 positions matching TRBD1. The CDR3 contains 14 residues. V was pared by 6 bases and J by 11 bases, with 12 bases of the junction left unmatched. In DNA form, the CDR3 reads TGTGCCAGCAGCCAGACAGGGGTCCAGGGTTCCCAGCATTTT. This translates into CASSQTGVQGSQHF.

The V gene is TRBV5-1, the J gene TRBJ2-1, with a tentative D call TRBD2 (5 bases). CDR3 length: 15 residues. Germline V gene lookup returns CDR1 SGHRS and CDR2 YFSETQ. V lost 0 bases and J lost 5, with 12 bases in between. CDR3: CASSLGPAADNEQFF. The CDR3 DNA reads TGCGCCAGCAGCTTGGGTCCAGCGGCCGACAATGAGCAGTTCTTC.

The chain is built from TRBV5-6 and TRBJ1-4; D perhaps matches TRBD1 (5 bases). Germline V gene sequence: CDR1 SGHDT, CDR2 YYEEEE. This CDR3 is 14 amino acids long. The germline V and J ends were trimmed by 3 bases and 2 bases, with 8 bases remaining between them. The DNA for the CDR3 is TGTGCCAGCAGCTGGGGGGTGACTAATGAAAAACTGTTTTTT. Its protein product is CASSWGVTNEKLFF.

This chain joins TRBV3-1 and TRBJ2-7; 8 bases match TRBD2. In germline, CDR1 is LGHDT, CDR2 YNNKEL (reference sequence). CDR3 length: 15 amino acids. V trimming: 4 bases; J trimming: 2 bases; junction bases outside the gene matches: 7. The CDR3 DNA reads TGTGCCAGCAGCCGGAGCGGGAGTGGAACCTACGAGCAGTACTTC. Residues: CASSRSGSGTYEQYF.

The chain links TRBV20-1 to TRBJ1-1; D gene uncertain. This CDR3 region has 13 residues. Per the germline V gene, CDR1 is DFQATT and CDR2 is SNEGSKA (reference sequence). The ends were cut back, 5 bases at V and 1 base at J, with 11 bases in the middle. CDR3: CSASRAPNTEAFF. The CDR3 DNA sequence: TGCAGTGCTTCCCGGGCCCCGAACACTGAAGCTTTCTTT.